Sequencing of this T cell receptor beta chain was carried out in a study of T cells in Graves' hyperthyroidism and ophthalmopathy. Study-level information: At the time of initial diagnosis and before any treatment, peripheral blood was collected. Points from the study as a whole: Most clonotypes that expanded in the thyroid above 0.001 also showed up in blood.

There were TCR beta CDR3 regions amplified from RNA transcripts. TCR CDR3 regions were first amplified by RT-PCR with HTBI primers. In TCRdb, the multiplex PCR reads were re-called with MiXCR into one record per CDR3 protein. Among 500,000 to 750,000 distinct CDR3 sequences listed, approximately 14% were seen once. In its sample, this clonotype was seen many times. Its specificity is unknown. An absence of ophthalmopathy progression within 18 months meant stable Graves' hyperthyroidism. Patients were excluded for uncontrolled infection, other autoimmune disease, pregnancy or lactation. The receptor comes from a woman between 25 and 40 years old with Graves' hyperthyroidism. The sequencing input was blood.

CDR3 sequence: CASSEFRTNAYNEQFF. The CDR3 region has the DNA TGTGCCAGCAGTGAATTTAGGACTAACGCTTACAATGAGCAGTTCTTC. The chain carries TRBV6-1 and TRBJ2-1; possibly TRBD2 for D (6 bases). Per germline, CDR1 MNHNS and CDR2 SASEGT. V was clipped by 2 bases and J by 4 bases, with 15 bases between them. The CDR3 sequence is 16 residues long.